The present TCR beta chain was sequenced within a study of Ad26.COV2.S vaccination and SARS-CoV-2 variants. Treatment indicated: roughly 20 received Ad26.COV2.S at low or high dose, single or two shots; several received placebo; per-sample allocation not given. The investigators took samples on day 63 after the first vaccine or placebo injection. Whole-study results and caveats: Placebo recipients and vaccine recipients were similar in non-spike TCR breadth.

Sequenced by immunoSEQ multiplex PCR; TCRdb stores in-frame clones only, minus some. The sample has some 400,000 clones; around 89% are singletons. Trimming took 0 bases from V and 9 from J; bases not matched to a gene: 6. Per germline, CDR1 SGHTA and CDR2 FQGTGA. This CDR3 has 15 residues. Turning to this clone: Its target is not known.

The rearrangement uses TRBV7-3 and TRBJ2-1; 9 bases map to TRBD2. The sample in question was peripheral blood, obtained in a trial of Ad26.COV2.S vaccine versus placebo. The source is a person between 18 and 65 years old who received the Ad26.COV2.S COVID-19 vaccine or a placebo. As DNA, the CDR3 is TGTGCCAGCAGCTTAACCAGCGGGAGGCTCGTTGAGCAGTTCTTC. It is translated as CASSLTSGRLVEQFF.